What follows are 10 T cell receptor beta chains derived from one specimen sequenced in a study of T cells in localized non-small cell lung cancer. TCRdb keeps only in-frame clones here, not all; method: immunoSEQ multiplex PCR. This table holds roughly 1,200 clones, about a fifth found once. The sample consisted of normal lung tissue next to the tumor, taken before any cancer treatment. Source of these receptors: a male donor older than 55 with stage III lung adenocarcinoma.

There are a few counts of this clone. CDR3 nucleotides: TGTGCCAGCAGGCAATCAGGGACACGGGGTAATTCACCCCTCCACTTT. Translated: CASRQSGTRGNSPLHF. The rearrangement joins TRBV6-8 to TRBJ1-6, with a tentative D call TRBD1 (6 bases). The CDR3 runs to 16 residues. Trimming pared 6 bases from V and 6 bases from J, leaving 18 bases between. Per the germline V gene, CDR1 is MNHGY and CDR2 is SAAAGT.

The chain combines TRBV29-1 with TRBJ1-2, with TRBD1 as a possible D gene (6 bases). With 7 bases removed from V and 1 base from J, the gap between germline ends came to 13 bases. The germline V gene has CDR1 SQVTM and CDR2 ANQGSEA. The CDR3 covers 13 residues. CDR3 sequence: CSDSTGDNYGYTF. In nucleotides, the CDR3 is TGCAGCGACTCGACAGGCGATAACTATGGCTACACCTTC.

This clone is judged medium-sized (0.01 to 0.1%). The V call is TRBV6-8, the J call TRBJ1-2; D ambiguous. Trimming shortened V by 5 bases and J by 7 bases, and 11 bases separated the two germline ends. CDR1 and CDR2 from the germline V gene are MNHGY and SAAAGT. The CDR3 contains 12 residues. For the CDR3, the DNA is TGTGCCAGCAGTATAGTGGGTGGTGGCTACACCTTC. Protein product: CASSIVGGGYTF.

The chain uses TRBV11-3 and TRBJ2-1; a weak D match, TRBD1 (6 bases). From germline, CDR1 is SGHNT and CDR2 YENEEA. This CDR3 contains 16 residues. The V end was cut by 5 bases, the J end by 4 bases, with 18 bases between. CDR3 bases: TGTGCCAGCAGCACCCCGGTCGCTGGACAGTACAATGAGCAGTTCTTC. This encodes CASSTPVAGQYNEQFF. Supplemented by reference TRBV11-3 and TRBJ2-1, the full variable domain reads EAGVVQSPRYKIIEKKQPVAFWCNPISGHNTLYWYLQNLGQGPELLIRYENEEAVDDSQLPKDRFSAERLKGVDSTLKIQPAELGDSAVYLCASSTPVAGQYNEQFFGPGTRLTVL.

This clone was observed a few times. V gene TRBV12-2 combines with J gene TRBJ1-4; the table's D call, TRBD1, was not checked against the DNA. TRBV12-2 is reported as a pseudogene. The CDR3 loop spans 17 amino acids. The CDR3 spells CASRHRDRVWSPEKLFF. The CDR3 bases are TGTGCAAGTCGTCACCGGGACAGGGTGTGGTCTCCGGAAAAACTGTTTTTT.

This chain uses TRBV11-3 with TRBJ2-3; D is perhaps TRBD2 (5 bases). CDR3 length: 14 amino acids. The V and J ends lost 0 bases and 4 bases respectively, with 8 bases between them. Germline assignment: CDR1 SGHNT and CDR2 YENEEA. The CDR3, as DNA: TGTGCCAGCAGCTTAGAGACGAGGGCAGATACGCAGTATTTT. Residues: CASSLETRADTQYF.

This clone was observed a few times. The CDR3 DNA follows: TGTGCCAGTAGTATGTATCTCGAGCAGACCTACGAGCAGTACTTC. Its protein product is CASSMYLEQTYEQYF. The gene calls are TRBV19 and TRBJ2-7; D is ambiguous. CDR1 is LNHDA and CDR2 is SQIVND in the germline V gene (reference sequence). Trimming shortened V by 3 bases and J by 2 bases, and 14 bases separated the two germline ends. The CDR3 runs 15 residues.

Sample share makes this clone medium-sized. The chain couples TRBV11-3 to TRBJ2-1; unclear D gene. Germline CDR1 is SGHNT and CDR2 is YENEEA. Trimming removed 1 base from V and 4 bases from J, with 11 bases in between. The CDR3 spans 15 residues. CDR3 sequence: CASSLGPYPYNEQFF. The CDR3 DNA reads TGTGCCAGCAGCTTAGGCCCCTACCCTTACAATGAGCAGTTCTTC.

V usage is TRBV12-5 and J usage is TRBJ1-6; D not certain. The ends were cut back, 1 base at V and 7 bases at J, with 11 bases in the middle. Germline values: CDR1 LGHNT, CDR2 FRNRAP. The CDR3 runs 15 residues. The chain's CDR3 is CASGLGERVNSPLHF. CDR3 nucleotides: TGTGCTAGTGGTTTGGGTGAAAGGGTCAATTCACCCCTCCACTTT.

This clone was counted only a few times. The CDR3 is CASSVVDSLRGYTF. CDR3 nucleotides: TGTGCCAGCAGCGTAGTGGACAGCCTAAGGGGCTACACCTTC. This rearrangement joins TRBV9 to TRBJ1-2, with D possibly TRBD1 on 6 matching bases. V lost 0 bases to trimming and J lost 8 bases, with 14 bases between them. This CDR3 comprises 14 residues. CDR1 is SGDLS and CDR2 is YYNGEE in the germline V gene.